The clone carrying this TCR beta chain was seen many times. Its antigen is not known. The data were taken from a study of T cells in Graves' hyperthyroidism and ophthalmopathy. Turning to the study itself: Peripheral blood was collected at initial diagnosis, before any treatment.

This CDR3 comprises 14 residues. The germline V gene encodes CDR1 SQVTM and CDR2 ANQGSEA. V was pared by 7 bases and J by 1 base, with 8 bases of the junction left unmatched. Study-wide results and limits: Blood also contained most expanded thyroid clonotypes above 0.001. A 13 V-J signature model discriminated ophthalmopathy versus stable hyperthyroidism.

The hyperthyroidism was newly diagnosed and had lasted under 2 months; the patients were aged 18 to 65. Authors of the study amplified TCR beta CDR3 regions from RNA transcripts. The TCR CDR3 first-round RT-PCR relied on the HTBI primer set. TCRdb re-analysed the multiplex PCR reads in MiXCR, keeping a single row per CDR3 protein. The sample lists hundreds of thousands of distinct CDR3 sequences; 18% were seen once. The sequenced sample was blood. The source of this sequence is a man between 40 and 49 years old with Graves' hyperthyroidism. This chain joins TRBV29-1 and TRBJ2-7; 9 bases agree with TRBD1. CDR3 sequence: CSDGQGRGSYEQYF. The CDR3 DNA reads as TGCAGCGATGGACAGGGGAGAGGGTCCTACGAGCAGTACTTC.